This T cell receptor (beta chain) originates from a study of blood T cell repertoires in COVID-19. Method: immunoSEQ multiplex PCR; TCRdb's copy keeps in-frame clones and lacks some. This sample has some 220,000 clones, with about 82% found just once. Germline CDR1 SQVTM, CDR2 ANQGSEA. The CDR3 is 12 amino acids. Trimming took off 5 bases at V and 2 bases at J, with 9 bases between the two ends. The clonotype was recovered from a woman between 70 and 85 years old with COVID-19, enrolled during active disease. The V and J genes are TRBV29-1 and TRBJ1-1; no clear D gene. Input material: peripheral blood. The DNA for the CDR3 is TGCAGCGTTTCTCACAGTAACACTGAAGCTTTCTTT. This sequence encodes CSVSHSNTEAFF.